The source of this T cell receptor (beta chain) is a study (dated by TCRdb to about 2015). Describing the broader study: Whether tumor-infiltrating Tregs in breast cancer are recruited from blood Tregs or converted in situ from other CD4+ T cell subsets was tested. The full study reports these points: The greatest overlap of tumor-infiltrating Treg TCR alpha and beta sequences was observed with tumor naive CD4+ T cells, followed by blood naive CD4+ T cells. Tumor memory CD4+ T cell TCR gene usage was found to cluster with blood and lymph node memory CD4+ cells and with lymph node naive CD4+ cells. Rather than covering whole repertoires, validation in the larger cohort was restricted to a single TCR beta V-J rearrangement.

As concerns this clonotype: Its cognate antigen has yet to be identified. No clone much larger than this one lies a single base away; base qualities are absent.

Per the germline V gene, SGHTA is the CDR1 and FQGNSA is the CDR2. Deletion took 2 bases off V and 7 bases off J, with a span of 12 bases between the germline ends. The CDR3 covers 14 residues, taking in both the cysteine and the phenylalanine. Only the CDR3 DNA stays, 42 bases, in frame from base 1. The Miltenyi Naive CD4+ T Cell Isolation kit was used to purify naive CD4+ T cells, and Tregs were depleted with CD25 microbeads. Tregs, naive and memory CD4+ T cells from tumor, blood and ipsilateral draining lymph nodes of a handful of breast cancer patients underwent full-length TCR alpha and beta sequencing. Tumor tissue and lymph nodes obtained by ipsilateral axillary dissection were perfused with PBS, cut into small pieces and digested using collagenase I and hyaluronidase. FACS confirmed that the sorted cell populations were more than 90% pure. Amplification of full-length TCR variable regions was done by 5' RACE PCR using constant-region reverse primers, and this step was followed by semi-nested PCR with Nested Universal Primer A. Using the ReliaPrep RNA Cell Miniprep System, total RNA was extracted, and the SMARTer RACE 5'/3' Kit was then used to reverse transcribe the RNA into 5'RACE-ready cDNA. Full-length TCR alpha and beta libraries were barcoded with multiplex adaptors and sequenced on an Illumina MiSeq. The authors' analysis ran thus. For each of nine subset-tissue groups, sequencing data from the five patients were pooled, and the groups were compared by unsupervised clustering of TCR gene usage. The Morisita-Horn index was used to calculate repertoire similarity, with shared sequences weighted by how much each contributed to each repertoire. TCRdb ran its own pipeline on the public reads, namely fastp trimming at Q25 and MiXCR clone calling, and kept in-frame beta chains. Rows are unified per CDR3 protein, each entry keeping the most common DNA and genes. It is TCRdb's table, rather than the study itself, that gives the V and J calls and clone size. The sample includes roughly 50,000 distinct CDR3 sequences, with approximately 25% observed a single time. The ten largest account for about 3% of the sample.

Sequences were obtained from tumor-infiltrating naive CD4+ T cells sorted from the breast tumor. Taken with the paper, the label for cell subset or site translates to: naive CD4+ T cells, CD4+CD45RA+CD25-. The TCR was taken from a female donor with breast cancer. Recombination connected TRBV7-2 to TRBJ1-5; tentative D gene TRBD1, with 6 bases matching. The DNA is as follows: TGTGCCAGCAGCTTAAACAGGGAATACCAGCCCCAGCATTTT. This codes for CASSLNREYQPQHF.